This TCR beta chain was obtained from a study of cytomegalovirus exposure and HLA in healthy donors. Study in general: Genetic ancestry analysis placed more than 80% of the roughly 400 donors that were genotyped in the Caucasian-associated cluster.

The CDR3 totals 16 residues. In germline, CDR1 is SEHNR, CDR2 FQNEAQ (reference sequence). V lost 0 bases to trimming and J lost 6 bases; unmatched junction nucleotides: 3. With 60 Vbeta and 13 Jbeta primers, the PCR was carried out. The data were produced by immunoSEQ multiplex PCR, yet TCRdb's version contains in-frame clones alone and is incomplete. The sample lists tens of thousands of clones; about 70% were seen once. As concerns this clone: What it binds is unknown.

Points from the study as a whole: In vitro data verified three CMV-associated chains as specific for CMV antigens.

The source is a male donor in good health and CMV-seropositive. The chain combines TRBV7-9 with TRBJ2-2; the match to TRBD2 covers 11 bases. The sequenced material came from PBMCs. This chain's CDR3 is CASSLARTSGSGELFF. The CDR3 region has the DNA TGTGCCAGCAGCTTAGCGAGGACTAGCGGGTCCGGGGAGCTGTTTTTT.